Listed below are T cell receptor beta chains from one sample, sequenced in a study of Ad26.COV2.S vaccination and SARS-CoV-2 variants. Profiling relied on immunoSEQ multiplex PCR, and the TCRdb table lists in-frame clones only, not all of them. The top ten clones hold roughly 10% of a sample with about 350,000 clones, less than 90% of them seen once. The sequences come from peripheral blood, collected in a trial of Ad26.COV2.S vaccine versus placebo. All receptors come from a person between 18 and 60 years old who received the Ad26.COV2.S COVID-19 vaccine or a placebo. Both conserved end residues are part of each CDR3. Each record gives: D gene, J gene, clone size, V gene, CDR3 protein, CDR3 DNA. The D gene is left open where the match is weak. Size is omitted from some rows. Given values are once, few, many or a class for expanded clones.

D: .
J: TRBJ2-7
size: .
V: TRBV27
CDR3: CASRANREGEQYF
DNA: TGTGCCAGCAGAGCCAACAGGGAAGGCGAGCAGTACTTC

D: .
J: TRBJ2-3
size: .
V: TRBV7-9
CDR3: CASSLDGADTQYF
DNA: TGTGCCAGCAGCTTAGACGGAGCAGATACGCAGTATTTT

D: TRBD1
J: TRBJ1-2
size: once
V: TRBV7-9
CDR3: CASSPEGGYSQTYYGYTF
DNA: TGTGCCAGCAGCCCTGAAGGGGGCTATTCTCAGACGTACTATGGCTACACCTTC

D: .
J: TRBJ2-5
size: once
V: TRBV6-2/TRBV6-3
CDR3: CASSYGLQETQYF
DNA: TGTGCCAGCAGTTACGGGCTCCAAGAGACCCAGTACTTC

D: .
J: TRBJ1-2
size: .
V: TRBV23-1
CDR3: CASSQTGIYGYTF
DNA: TGCGCCAGCAGTCAAACAGGTATCTATGGCTACACCTTC

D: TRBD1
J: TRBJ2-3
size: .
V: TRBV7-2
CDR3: CASSLDHRGSTDTQYF
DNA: TGTGCCAGCAGCTTAGATCACAGGGGGAGCACAGATACGCAGTATTTT

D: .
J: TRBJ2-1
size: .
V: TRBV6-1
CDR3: CASSEALNNEQFF
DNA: TGTGCCAGCAGTGAAGCGTTGAATAATGAGCAGTTCTTC

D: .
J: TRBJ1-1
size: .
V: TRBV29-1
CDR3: CSVGQNTEAFF
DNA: TGCAGCGTTGGACAGAACACTGAAGCTTTCTTT

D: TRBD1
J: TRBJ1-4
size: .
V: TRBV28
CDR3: CASSLGTVTNEKLFF
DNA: TGTGCCAGCAGTCTCGGGACAGTCACCAATGAAAAACTGTTTTTT

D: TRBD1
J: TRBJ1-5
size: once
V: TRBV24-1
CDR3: CATSDPTTGSDQPQHF
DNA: TGTGCCACCAGTGACCCCACGACAGGGAGCGATCAGCCCCAGCATTTT

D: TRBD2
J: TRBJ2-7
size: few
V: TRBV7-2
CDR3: CASSGGTRSEQYF
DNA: TGTGCCAGCAGCGGGGGGACTAGGAGCGAGCAGTACTTC

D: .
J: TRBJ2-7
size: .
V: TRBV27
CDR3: CASSFSGTGMYEQYF
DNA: TGTGCCAGCAGTTTTAGCGGGACAGGGATGTACGAGCAGTACTTC

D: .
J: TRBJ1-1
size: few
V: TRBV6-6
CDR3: CASIDEGYTEAFF
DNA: TGTGCCAGCATCGACGAGGGGTACACTGAAGCTTTCTTT

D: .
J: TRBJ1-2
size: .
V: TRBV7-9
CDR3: CASSLVPGPTGYGYTF
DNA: TGTGCCAGCAGCTTAGTCCCGGGCCCGACGGGCTATGGCTACACCTTC

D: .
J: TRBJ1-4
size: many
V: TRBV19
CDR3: CASKPFRGTNEKLFF
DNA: TGTGCCAGTAAACCCTTTAGGGGGACTAATGAAAAACTGTTTTTT

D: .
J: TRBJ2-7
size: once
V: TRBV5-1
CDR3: CASSGRGFNSYEQYF
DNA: TGCGCCAGCAGCGGACGGGGCTTTAACTCCTACGAGCAGTACTTC

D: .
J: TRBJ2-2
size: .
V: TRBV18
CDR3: CASSPFSQENTGELFF
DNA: TGTGCCAGCTCACCCTTTTCCCAGGAGAACACCGGGGAGCTGTTTTTT

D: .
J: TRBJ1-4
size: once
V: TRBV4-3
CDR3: CASSQDSGSEKLFF
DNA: TGCGCCAGCAGCCAAGATTCAGGGAGTGAAAAACTGTTTTTT

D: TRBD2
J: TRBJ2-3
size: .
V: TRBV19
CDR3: CASSIGFEREGEDTQYF
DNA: TGTGCCAGTAGTATAGGGTTTGAGCGGGAGGGCGAAGATACGCAGTATTTT

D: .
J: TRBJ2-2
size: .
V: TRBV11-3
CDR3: CASSGVYTGELFF
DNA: TGTGCTTCTTCGGGGGTCTACACCGGGGAGCTGTTTTTT

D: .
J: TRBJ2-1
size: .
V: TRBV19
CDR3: CASSIGRRNEQFF
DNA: TGTGCCAGTAGTATAGGGAGGCGCAATGAGCAGTTCTTC

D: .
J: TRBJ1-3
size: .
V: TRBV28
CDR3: CASVQNSGNTIYF
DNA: TGTGCCAGCGTACAGAACTCTGGAAACACCATATATTTT

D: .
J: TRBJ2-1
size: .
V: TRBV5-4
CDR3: CASSWSGSSSYNEQFF
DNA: TGTGCCAGCAGCTGGAGCGGAAGCAGCTCCTACAATGAGCAGTTCTTC

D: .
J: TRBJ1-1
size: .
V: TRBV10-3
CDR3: CAISAGDTEAFF
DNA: TGTGCCATCAGTGCCGGCGACACTGAAGCTTTCTTT

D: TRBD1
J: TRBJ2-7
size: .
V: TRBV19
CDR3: CASSTTGGRYEQYF
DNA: TGTGCCAGTAGTACGACAGGGGGCCGGTACGAGCAGTACTTC

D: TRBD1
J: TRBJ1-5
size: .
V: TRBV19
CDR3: CASHRGPNQPQHF
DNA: TGTGCCAGTCACAGGGGCCCAAATCAGCCCCAGCATTTT

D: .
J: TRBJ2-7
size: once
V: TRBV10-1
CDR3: CASSQGGGYEQYF
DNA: TGCGCCAGCAGCCAGGGGGGAGGCTACGAGCAGTACTTC

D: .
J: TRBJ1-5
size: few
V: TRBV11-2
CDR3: CASSLGPRGAARQPQHF
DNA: TGTGCCAGCAGCTTAGGCCCCCGGGGGGCCGCGCGTCAGCCCCAGCATTTT

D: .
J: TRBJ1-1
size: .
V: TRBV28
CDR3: CASSPSRSKEAFF
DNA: TGTGCCAGCTCTCCTTCAAGGTCCAAGGAAGCTTTCTTT

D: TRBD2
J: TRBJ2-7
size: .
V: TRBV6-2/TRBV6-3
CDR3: CASSRGLAEIYEQYF
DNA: TGTGCCAGCAGCCGAGGACTAGCGGAAATCTACGAGCAGTACTTC

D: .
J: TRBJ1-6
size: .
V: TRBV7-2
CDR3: CASSFPALDSPLHF
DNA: TGTGCCAGCAGCTTCCCGGCTTTAGATTCACCCCTCCACTTT